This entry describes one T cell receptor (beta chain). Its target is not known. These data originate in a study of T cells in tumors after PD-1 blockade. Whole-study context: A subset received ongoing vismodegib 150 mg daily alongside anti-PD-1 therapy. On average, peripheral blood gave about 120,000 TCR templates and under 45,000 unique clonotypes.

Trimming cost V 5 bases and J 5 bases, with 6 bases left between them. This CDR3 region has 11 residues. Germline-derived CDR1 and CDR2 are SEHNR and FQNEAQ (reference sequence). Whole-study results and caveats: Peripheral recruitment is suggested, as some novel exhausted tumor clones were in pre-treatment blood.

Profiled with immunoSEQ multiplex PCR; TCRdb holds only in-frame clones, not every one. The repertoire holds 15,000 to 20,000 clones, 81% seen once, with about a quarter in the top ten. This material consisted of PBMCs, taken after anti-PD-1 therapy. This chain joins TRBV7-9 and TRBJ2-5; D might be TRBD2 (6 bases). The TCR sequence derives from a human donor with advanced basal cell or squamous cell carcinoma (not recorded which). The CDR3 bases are TGTGCCAGCAGCCGGGGGGAGACCCAGTACTTC. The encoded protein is CASSRGETQYF. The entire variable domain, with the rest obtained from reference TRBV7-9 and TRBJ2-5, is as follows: DTGVSQNPRHKITKRGQNVTFRCDPISEHNRLYWYRQTLGQGPEFLTYFQNEAQLEKSRLLSDRFSAERPKGSFSTLEIQRTEQGDSAMYLCASSRGETQYFGPGTRLLVL.